These 18 T cell receptor beta chains were all obtained from the same sample, sequenced in a study of blood T cell repertoires in COVID-19. TCRdb keeps only in-frame clones here, not all; method: immunoSEQ multiplex PCR. The sample consists of about 430,000 clones, around nine tenths of them appearing once. Specimen: PBMCs or T cells enriched from blood (not recorded which). The receptors stem from a woman aged 18-30 years who had been exposed to COVID-19.

The rearrangement joins TRBV25-1 to TRBJ2-7, with 10 bases that match TRBD2. Germline lookup yields CDR1 MGHDK and CDR2 SYGVNS. Trimming took 3 bases from V and 4 from J; bases not matched to a gene: 9. The CDR3 runs 16 residues. The CDR3 sequence: CASSESSGSLGYEQYF. CDR3 in DNA: TGTGCCAGCAGTGAGTCTAGCGGGAGCTTAGGATACGAGCAGTACTTC.

The chain combines TRBV3-1 (or the pseudogene TRBV3-2) with TRBJ2-1; TRBD2 agrees at 10 bases. The J segment lost 9 bases and the V segment lost 8 bases, leaving 7 bases of the junction unmatched. Germline V gene lookup returns CDR1 LGHDT and CDR2 YNNKEL (reference sequence). This CDR3 spans 13 amino acids. In DNA, the CDR3 is TGTGCCAGCCTACCTAGCGGGAGCGGTGAGCAGTTCTTC. Its protein product is CASLPSGSGEQFF.

This chain links TRBV30 with TRBJ1-2; 7 nucleotides agree with TRBD1. CDR3 length equals 17 residues. Germline V gene data show CDR1 as GTSNPN and CDR2 as SVGIG (reference sequence). The trim removed 0 bases at V and 5 bases at J, leaving 15 bases unmatched. CDR3 loop: CAWSVFPGKGAGYGYTF. For the CDR3, the DNA is TGTGCCTGGAGTGTATTCCCGGGGAAGGGGGCAGGTTATGGCTACACCTTC.

The rearrangement joins TRBV2 to TRBJ2-3; the match to TRBD2 covers 10 bases. The germline V gene has CDR1 SNHLY and CDR2 FYNNEI. This CDR3 comprises 17 residues. The V segment lost 9 bases and the J segment 1 base; nucleotides outside the gene matches: 13. The CDR3 loop is CARRGIAGGPGTDTQYF. DNA of the CDR3: TGTGCCAGGCGTGGGATAGCGGGGGGCCCGGGCACAGATACGCAGTATTTT.

The chain recombines TRBV5-1 with TRBJ2-1; possibly TRBD1 for D (5 bases). This CDR3 is built from 15 residues. V was clipped by 5 bases and J by 4 bases, with 16 bases between them. Germline assignment: CDR1 SGHRS and CDR2 YFSETQ. Here the CDR3 DNA reads TGCGCCAGCAGGTCGACAGTCTCCAGTTACAATGAGCAGTTCTTC. Protein product: CASRSTVSSYNEQFF.

J is TRBJ2-7 and V is TRBV11-2, with D possibly TRBD2 on 7 matching bases. Per germline, CDR1 SGHAT and CDR2 FQNNGV. Trimming stripped 4 bases from V and 6 bases from J, with 16 bases between. The CDR3 runs to 14 residues. As DNA, the CDR3 is TGTGCCAGCAGCTCGGACTGGGGAGGGGGCGAGCAGTACTTC. Protein sequence: CASSSDWGGGEQYF.

This sequence joins TRBV28 and TRBJ2-5, with TRBD1 matching over 8 bases. The length of the CDR3 is 15 residues. The junction had 6 bases not matched to a gene; V was cut back by 5 bases and J by 1 base. Germline V CDR1 and CDR2: MDHEN, SYDVKM. In nucleotides, the CDR3 is TGTGCCAGCAGTATGACAGGGGCCACCCAAGAGACCCAGTACTTC. Its protein is CASSMTGATQETQYF.

The rearrangement links TRBV9 to TRBJ1-6; a weak D match, TRBD1 (5 bases). V gave up 0 bases and J gave up 4 bases, with 14 bases separating them. The CDR3 is made up of 17 amino acids. Germline V gives CDR1 SGDLS, CDR2 YYNGEE. CDR3 DNA sequence: TGTGCCAGCAGCGTAGGCAGGGTTACGTCGTATAATTCACCCCTCCACTTT. This gives the protein CASSVGRVTSYNSPLHF. The complete variable domain, with remaining parts taken from reference TRBV9 and TRBJ1-6, reads DSGVTQTPKHLITATGQRVTLRCSPRSGDLSVYWYQQSLDQGLQFLIQYYNGEERAKGNILERFSAQQFPDLHSELNLSSLELGDSALYFCASSVGRVTSYNSPLHFGNGTRLTVT.

This clone was picked up one time. The rearrangement joins TRBV2 to TRBJ2-3; D perhaps matches TRBD1 (5 bases). V was trimmed by 2 bases and J by 9 bases, leaving 18 bases between them. The germline gives CDR1 SNHLY, CDR2 FYNNEI. The CDR3 consists of 15 residues. This CDR3 reads CASSERGTTTSTQYF. The CDR3 DNA is TGTGCCAGCAGTGAAAGGGGAACCACAACGTCCACGCAGTATTTT.

The chain is built from TRBV12-3 or TRBV12-4 and TRBJ1-5; 9 bases line up with TRBD1. This CDR3 comprises 13 residues. Germline trimming cut 10 bases from V and 4 bases from J; bases unmatched to any gene: 5. The CDR3 sequence is CATAGQGNQPQHF. The CDR3 DNA reads TGTGCCACCGCGGGACAGGGAAATCAGCCCCAGCATTTT.

The rearrangement uses TRBV6-5 and TRBJ2-7; 8 bases agree with TRBD1. The V and J ends lost 0 bases and 6 bases, in that order; junction bases with no gene match: 10. The germline V gene encodes CDR1 MNHEY and CDR2 SVGAGI. This CDR3 spans 16 amino acids. DNA for the CDR3: TGTGCCAGCAGTTACTCCTCCGGGACAGGTAACTCCGAGCAGTACTTC. Protein sequence: CASSYSSGTGNSEQYF.

This chain connects TRBV3-1 (or the pseudogene TRBV3-2) to TRBJ2-3, with D perhaps TRBD2 (5 bases). The CDR3 is 15 residues long. Trimming left V 6 bases short and J 2 bases short, with 15 bases between. Germline V CDR1 and CDR2: LGHDT, YNNKEL (reference sequence). In DNA form, the CDR3 reads TGTGCCAGCAGGCGGCACGGAGCGGACACAGATACGCAGTATTTT. This gives the protein CASRRHGADTDTQYF.

The rearrangement uses TRBV19 and TRBJ1-1, with 8 bases aligning to TRBD1. The CDR3 has 15 amino acids. The germline CDR1 and CDR2 sequences are LNHDA and SQIVND (reference sequence). Germline trimming cut 3 bases from V and 4 bases from J; bases unmatched to any gene: 7. DNA of the CDR3: TGTGCCAGTAGTATGGGCAACAGGGGGAGCACTGAAGCTTTCTTT. This codes for CASSMGNRGSTEAFF.

J is TRBJ1-5 and V is TRBV6-5, with D unresolved. V lost 2 bases, J lost 7 bases, and 9 bases lay in between. CDR3 length: 13 amino acids. CDR1 is MNHEY, CDR2 SVGAGI, per germline. The CDR3 here is CASSYRENQPQHF. CDR3 DNA: TGTGCCAGCAGTTACAGGGAGAACCAGCCCCAGCATTTT.

The chain employs TRBV10-3 and TRBJ1-2; D is unresolved. Germline V gene data show CDR1 as ENHRY and CDR2 as SYGVKD. The CDR3 spans 13 residues. Trimming stripped 10 bases from V and 8 bases from J, with 20 bases between. CDR3: CATQQTERMGYTF. CDR3 DNA: TGTGCCACGCAGCAAACAGAGCGGATGGGCTACACCTTC.

The J gene is TRBJ2-1, the V gene TRBV19, with D unresolved. V lost 7 bases, J lost 0 bases, and 4 bases lay in between. From germline, CDR1 is LNHDA and CDR2 SQIVND (reference sequence). This CDR3 has 12 residues. This CDR3 is CASTSSYNEQFF. CDR3 bases: TGTGCCAGTACCAGCTCCTACAATGAGCAGTTCTTC.

V usage is TRBV12-3 or TRBV12-4 and J usage is TRBJ2-5, with unresolved D. The germline V and J ends were trimmed by 4 bases and 5 bases, with 11 bases remaining between them. The CDR3 is 13 residues long. The CDR3 here is CASSSLFSETQYF. For the CDR3, the DNA is TGTGCCAGCAGTTCCCTATTTTCGGAGACCCAGTACTTC.

The V gene is TRBV5-6, the J gene TRBJ2-3; weak D call: TRBD1 (6 bases). The CDR3 covers 15 residues. Germline assignment: CDR1 SGHDT and CDR2 YYEEEE. With 4 bases removed from V and 2 bases from J, the gap between germline ends came to 14 bases. In nucleotides, the CDR3 is TGTGCCAGCAGCCCAGGGGTAACTTACACAGATACGCAGTATTTT. It encodes CASSPGVTYTDTQYF.